This TCR beta chain was documented in a study of tumor-infiltrating lymphocytes in oesophageal squamous cell carcinoma. One entry per CDR3 protein, called by TCRdb with MiXCR from the PCR reads. Of roughly 11,000 distinct CDR3 sequences in the sample, around half are singletons; the top ten hold about 25%. Trimming removed 0 bases from V and 6 bases from J; junction bases left unmatched: 7. The CDR3 runs 17 residues. In germline, CDR1 is MNHNY, CDR2 SVGAGI (reference sequence). The chain has TRBV6-6 and TRBJ2-3; 12 positions match TRBD1. The source of this sequence is a male donor with esophageal squamous cell carcinoma. Sequencing was carried out using esophageal tumor tissue. The CDR3 DNA is TGTGCCAGCAGTTACTCGGGGACAGGGGGCAAGGTGGATACGCAGTATTTT. Translating it yields CASSYSGTGGKVDTQYF.